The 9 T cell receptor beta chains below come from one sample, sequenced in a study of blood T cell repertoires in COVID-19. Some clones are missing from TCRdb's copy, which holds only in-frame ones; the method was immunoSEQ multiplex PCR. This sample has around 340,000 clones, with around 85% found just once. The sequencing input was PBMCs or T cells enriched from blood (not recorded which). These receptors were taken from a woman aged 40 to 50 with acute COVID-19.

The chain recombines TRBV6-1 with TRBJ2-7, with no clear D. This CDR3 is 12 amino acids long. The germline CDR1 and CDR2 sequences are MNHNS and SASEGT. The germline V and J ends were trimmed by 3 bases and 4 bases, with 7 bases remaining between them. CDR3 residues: CASSDKRYEQYF. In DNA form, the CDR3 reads TGTGCCAGCAGTGACAAGCGTTACGAGCAGTACTTC.

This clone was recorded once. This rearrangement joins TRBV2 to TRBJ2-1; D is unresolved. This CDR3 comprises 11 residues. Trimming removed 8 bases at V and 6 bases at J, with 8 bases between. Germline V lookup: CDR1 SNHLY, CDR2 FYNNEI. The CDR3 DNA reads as TGTGCCAGCTCGAGCCTCAATGAGCAGTTCTTC. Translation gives CASSSLNEQFF.

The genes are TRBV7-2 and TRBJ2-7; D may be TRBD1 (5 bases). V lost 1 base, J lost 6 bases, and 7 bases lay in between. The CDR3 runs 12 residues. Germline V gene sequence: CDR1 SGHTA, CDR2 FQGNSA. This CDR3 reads CASSLVGVEQYF. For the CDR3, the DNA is TGTGCCAGCAGCTTAGTAGGGGTCGAGCAGTACTTC.

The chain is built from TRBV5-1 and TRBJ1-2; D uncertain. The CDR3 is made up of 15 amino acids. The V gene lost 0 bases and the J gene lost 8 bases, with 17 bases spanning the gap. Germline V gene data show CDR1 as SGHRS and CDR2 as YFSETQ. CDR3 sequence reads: CASSLEVYTVSGYTF. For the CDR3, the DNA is TGCGCCAGCAGCTTGGAAGTCTATACTGTGTCGGGCTACACCTTC.

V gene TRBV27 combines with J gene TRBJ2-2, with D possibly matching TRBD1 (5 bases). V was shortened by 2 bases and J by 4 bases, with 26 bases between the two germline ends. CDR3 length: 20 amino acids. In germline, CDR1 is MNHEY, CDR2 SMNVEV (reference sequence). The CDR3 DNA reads TGTGCCAGCAGTTTAGGGGCAGGAGCATCCTCGTTAGTACTCACCGGGGAGCTGTTTTTT. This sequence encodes CASSLGAGASSLVLTGELFF.

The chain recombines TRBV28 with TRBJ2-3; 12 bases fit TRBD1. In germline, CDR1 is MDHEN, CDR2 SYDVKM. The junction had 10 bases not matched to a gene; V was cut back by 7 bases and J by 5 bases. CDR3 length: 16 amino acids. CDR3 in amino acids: CASTRAGQGAGDTQYF. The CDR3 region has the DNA TGTGCCAGCACTCGTGCGGGACAGGGGGCAGGAGATACGCAGTATTTT. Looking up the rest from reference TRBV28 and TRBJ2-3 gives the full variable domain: DVKVTQSSRYLVKRTGEKVFLECVQDMDHENMFWYRQDPGLGLRLIYFSYDVKMKEKGDIPEGYSVSREKKERFSLILESASTNQTSMYLCASTRAGQGAGDTQYFGPGTRLTVL.

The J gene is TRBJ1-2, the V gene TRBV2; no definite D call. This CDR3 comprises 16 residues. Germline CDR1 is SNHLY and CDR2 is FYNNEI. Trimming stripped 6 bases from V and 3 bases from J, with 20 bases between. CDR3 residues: CASRPSTFAQHYGYTF. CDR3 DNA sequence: TGTGCCAGCAGGCCAAGTACTTTCGCACAGCACTATGGCTACACCTTC.

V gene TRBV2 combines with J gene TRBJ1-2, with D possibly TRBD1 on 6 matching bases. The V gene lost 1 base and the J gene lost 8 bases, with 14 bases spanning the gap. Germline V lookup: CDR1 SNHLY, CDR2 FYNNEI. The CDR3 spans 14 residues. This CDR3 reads CASSEDGGARGYTF. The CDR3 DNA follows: TGTGCCAGCAGTGAAGATGGGGGGGCGCGAGGCTACACCTTC. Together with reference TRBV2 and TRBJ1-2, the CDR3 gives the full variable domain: EPEVTQTPSHQVTQMGQEVILRCVPISNHLYFYWYRQILGQKVEFLVSFYNNEISEKSEIFDDQFSVERPDGSNFTLKIRSTKLEDSAMYFCASSEDGGARGYTFGSGTRLTVV.

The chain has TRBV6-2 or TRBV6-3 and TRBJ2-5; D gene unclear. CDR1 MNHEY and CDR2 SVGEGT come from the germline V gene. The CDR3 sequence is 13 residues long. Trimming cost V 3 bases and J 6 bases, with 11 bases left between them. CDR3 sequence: CASSYLSLQTQYF. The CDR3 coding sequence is TGTGCCAGCAGTTATCTTAGCTTGCAGACCCAGTACTTC.